The rows below give T cell receptor beta chains drawn from one sample of a study of a mutant IDH1 vaccine in newly diagnosed glioma. Antigens of these TCRs are unknown. Assay used: immunoSEQ multiplex PCR; TCRdb lists only in-frame clones, some missing. Of tens of thousands of clones in the sample, around 78% were seen once. Sample: PBMCs, taken from a glioma patient whose treatment included an IDH1 peptide vaccine. The receptors come from a man aged 35-49 years with glioma. Both conserved end residues are part of each CDR3. A D gene is named only where the DNA matches it firmly. Some rows have no size entry. The others give once, few or many, or a class for an expanded clone.

TRBV2	-	TRBJ1-2	TRBD1	TGTGCCAGCAGTATCCGGGACAGTGGACTAGATGGCTACACCTTC	CASSIRDSGLDGYTF
TRBV2	-	TRBJ1-5	-	TGTGCCAGCAGAAAAGGGGGCAATCAGCCCCAGCATTTT	CASRKGGNQPQHF
TRBV5-1	once	TRBJ2-1	TRBD2	TGCGCCAGCAGCCTCCCGAAGACTAGCGGGGGGGACAATGAGCAGTTCTTC	CASSLPKTSGGDNEQFF
TRBV5-6	-	TRBJ1-3	-	TGTGCCAGCAGCCACACCGACCGGGGCGGCACCATATATTTT	CASSHTDRGGTIYF
TRBV7-9	-	TRBJ1-4	TRBD1	TGTGCCAGCAGCCACGGACAGGCCGGTAGTGAAAAACTGTTTTTT	CASSHGQAGSEKLFF
TRBV7-9	once	TRBJ2-7	-	TGTGCCAGCAGCCGCCAGGTCTACGAGCAGTACTTC	CASSRQVYEQYF
TRBV5-5	-	TRBJ1-5	-	TGTGCCAGCAGCTTCCTTGGGGACCATAGCAATCAGCCCCAGCATTTT	CASSFLGDHSNQPQHF
TRBV9	-	TRBJ1-2	TRBD1	TGTGCCAGCAGCGCGGTACCGGGACAGGATTTCTATGGCTACACCTTC	CASSAVPGQDFYGYTF
TRBV29-1	once	TRBJ1-2	TRBD1	TGCAGCGTTGATTCCCAGGGGGGTAACTATGGCTACACCTTC	CSVDSQGGNYGYTF
TRBV6-6	-	TRBJ2-3	-	TGTGCCAGCAGTTTACTAGGGGATACGCAGTATTTT	CASSLLGDTQYF
TRBV6-5	-	TRBJ1-1	TRBD1	TGTGCCAGCATAGATACAGGGGACACTGAAGCTTTCTTT	CASIDTGDTEAFF
TRBV6-6	-	TRBJ1-6	TRBD1	TGTGCCAGCAGTTACCTGACAGGGGGTAATTCACCCCTCCACTTT	CASSYLTGGNSPLHF
TRBV19	-	TRBJ1-1	-	TGTGCCAGTAGTATATTCCCTGGGGGCCACACTGAAGCTTTCTTT	CASSIFPGGHTEAFF
TRBV5-1	-	TRBJ1-4	-	TGCGCCAGCGCTCCCCCGGTTATGGATGAAAAACTGTTTTTT	CASAPPVMDEKLFF
TRBV30	-	TRBJ2-1	-	TGTGCCTGGAGTAGGGTCTCCTACAATGAGCAGTTCTTC	CAWSRVSYNEQFF
TRBV6-6	-	TRBJ1-2	TRBD1	TGTGCCAGCAGTTACAGTCAGGGGGAGGGTGGCTACACCTTC	CASSYSQGEGGYTF
TRBV6-1	-	TRBJ2-1	TRBD2	TGTGCCAGTAGTCTAGCGGGGGCATATGAGCAGTTCTTC	CASSLAGAYEQFF
TRBV2	once	TRBJ1-4	-	TGTGCCAGCAGCCTACAGGGTAGTAATGAAAAACTGTTTTTT	CASSLQGSNEKLFF
TRBV18	-	TRBJ1-1	TRBD1	TGTGCCAGCTTACGGCAGGGGGCCGTTCGTATGAACACTGAAGCTTTCTTT	CASLRQGAVRMNTEAFF
TRBV5-4	few	TRBJ2-1	TRBD2	TGTGCCAGCAGCCCCGGGAGGGGCGAAGTCTCCTACAATGAGCAGTTCTTC	CASSPGRGEVSYNEQFF
TRBV7-6	-	TRBJ2-5	-	TGTGCCAGCAGCTTAACAGGTTGGGAGACCCAGTACTTC	CASSLTGWETQYF
TRBV7-8	-	TRBJ2-5	-	TGTGCCAGCAGCCCCCGGGCAGCGGCGTTCCAAGAGACCCAGTACTTC	CASSPRAAAFQETQYF
TRBV5-1	-	TRBJ1-4	TRBD1	TGCGCCAGCAGCTTGTTCACAGGGGGCGATGAAAAACTGTTTTTT	CASSLFTGGDEKLFF
TRBV6-5	-	TRBJ2-3	-	TGTGCCAGCATGGGACGGCGTTTGACAGATACGCAGTATTTT	CASMGRRLTDTQYF
TRBV25-1	few	TRBJ1-1	-	TGTGCCAGCAGTGAGGGGGCGGGAGAGGAAGCTTTCTTT	CASSEGAGEEAFF